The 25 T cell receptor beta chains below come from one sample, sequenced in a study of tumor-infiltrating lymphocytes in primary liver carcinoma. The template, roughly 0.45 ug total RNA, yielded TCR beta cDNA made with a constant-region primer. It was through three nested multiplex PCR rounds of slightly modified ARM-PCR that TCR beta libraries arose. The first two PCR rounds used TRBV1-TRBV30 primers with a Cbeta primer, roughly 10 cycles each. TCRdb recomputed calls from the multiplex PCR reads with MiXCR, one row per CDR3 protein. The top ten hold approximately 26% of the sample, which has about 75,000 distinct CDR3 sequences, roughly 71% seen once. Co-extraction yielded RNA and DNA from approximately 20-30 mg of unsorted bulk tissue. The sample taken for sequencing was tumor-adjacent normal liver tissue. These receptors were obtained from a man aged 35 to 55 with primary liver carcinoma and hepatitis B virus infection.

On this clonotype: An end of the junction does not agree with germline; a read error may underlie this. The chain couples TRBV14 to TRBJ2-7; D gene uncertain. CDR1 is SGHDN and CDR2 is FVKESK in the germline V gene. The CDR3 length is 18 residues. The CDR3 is CVSSQEFVLGRAYYEQYF. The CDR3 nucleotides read TGTGTCAGCAGCCAAGAGTTTGTTTTAGGTCGGGCGTACTACGAGCAGTACTTC.

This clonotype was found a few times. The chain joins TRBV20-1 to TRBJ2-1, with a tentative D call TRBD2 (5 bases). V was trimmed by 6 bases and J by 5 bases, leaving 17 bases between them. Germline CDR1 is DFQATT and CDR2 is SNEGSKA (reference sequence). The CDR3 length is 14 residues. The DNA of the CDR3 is TGCAGTGCCCTAAGCGGACTGAGGAACAATGAGCAGTTCTTC. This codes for CSALSGLRNNEQFF.

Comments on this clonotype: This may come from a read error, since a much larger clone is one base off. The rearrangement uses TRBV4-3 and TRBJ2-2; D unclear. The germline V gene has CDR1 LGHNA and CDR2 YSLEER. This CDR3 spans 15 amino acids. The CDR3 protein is CASSQYTENTRELFF. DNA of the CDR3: TGCGCCAGCAGCCAATATACAGAGAACACCAGGGAGCTGTTTTTT.

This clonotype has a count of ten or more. This CDR3 reads CSVGTGGRGTEAFF. DNA for the CDR3: TGCAGCGTTGGGACAGGGGGTAGGGGGACTGAAGCTTTCTTT. The J gene is TRBJ1-1, the V gene TRBV29-1; 10 nucleotides agree with TRBD1. This CDR3 is 14 amino acids long. Per the germline V gene, CDR1 is SQVTM and CDR2 is ANQGSEA. With 4 bases clipped from V and 5 bases from J, the junction kept 7 bases outside the gene matches.

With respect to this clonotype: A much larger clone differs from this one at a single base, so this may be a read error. This CDR3 reads CASIIGVEQYF. The DNA for the CDR3 is TGTGCCAGCATAATAGGGGTTGAGCAGTACTTC. The chain is built from TRBV11-2 and TRBJ2-7, with D possibly matching TRBD1 (5 bases). The ends were cut back, 7 bases at V and 7 bases at J, with 11 bases in the middle. Germline assignment: CDR1 SGHAT and CDR2 FQNNGV. The CDR3 spans 11 residues.

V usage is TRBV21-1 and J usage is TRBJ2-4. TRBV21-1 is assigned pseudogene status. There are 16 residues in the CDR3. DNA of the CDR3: TGTGCCACCAGCAAGAACCTTCTCTTAGCCAAAAACACTCAGTACTTC. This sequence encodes CATSKNLLLAKNTQYF.

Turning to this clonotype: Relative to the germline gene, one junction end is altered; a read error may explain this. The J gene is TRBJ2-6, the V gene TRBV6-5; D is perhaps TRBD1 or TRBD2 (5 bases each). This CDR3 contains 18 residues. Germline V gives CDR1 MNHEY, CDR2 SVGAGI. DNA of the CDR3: TGTGCCAGCAGTGCGAAGGCCGGGATACCGTCTGGGGCCAACGTCCTGGCTTTC. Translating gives CASSAKAGIPSGANVLAF.

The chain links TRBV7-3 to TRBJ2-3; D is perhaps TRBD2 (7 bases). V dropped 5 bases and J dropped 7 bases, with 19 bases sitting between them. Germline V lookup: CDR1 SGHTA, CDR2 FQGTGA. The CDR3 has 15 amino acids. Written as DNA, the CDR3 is TGTGCCAGCAGCCCCCAATTGGGGGGGCGAAATACGCAGTATTTT. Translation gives CASSPQLGGRNTQYF.

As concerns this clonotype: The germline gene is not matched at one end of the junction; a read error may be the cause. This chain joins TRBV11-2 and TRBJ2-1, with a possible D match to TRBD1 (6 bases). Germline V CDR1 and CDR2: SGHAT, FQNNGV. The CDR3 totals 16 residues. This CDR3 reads CASSLTGASGDNKQFF. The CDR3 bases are TGTGCCAGCAGCTTAACCGGGGCTAGTGGGGACAATAAGCAGTTCTTC. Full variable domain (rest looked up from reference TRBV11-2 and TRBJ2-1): EAGVAQSPRYKIIEKRQSVAFWCNPISGHATLYWYQQILGQGPKLLIQFQNNGVVDDSQLPKDRFSAERLKGVDSTLKIQPAKLEDSAVYLCASSLTGASGDNKQFFGPGTRLTVL.

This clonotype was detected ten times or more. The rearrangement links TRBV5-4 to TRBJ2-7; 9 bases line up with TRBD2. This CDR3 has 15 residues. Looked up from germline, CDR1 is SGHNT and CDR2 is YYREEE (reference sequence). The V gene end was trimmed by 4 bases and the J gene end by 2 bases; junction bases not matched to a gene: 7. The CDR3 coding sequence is TGTGCCAGCAGCACCGGGGGCGGGAGGGCCTACGAGCAGTACTTC. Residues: CASSTGGGRAYEQYF.

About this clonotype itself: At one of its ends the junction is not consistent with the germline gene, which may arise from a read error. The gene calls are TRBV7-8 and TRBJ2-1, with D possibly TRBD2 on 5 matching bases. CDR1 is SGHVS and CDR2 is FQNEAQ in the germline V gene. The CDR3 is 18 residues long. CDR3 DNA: TGTGCCACCAGCCCGCTTGGAGGCTCAGCTGCCTCCTACAATGAGCAGTTCTTC. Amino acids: CATSPLGGSAASYNEQFF.

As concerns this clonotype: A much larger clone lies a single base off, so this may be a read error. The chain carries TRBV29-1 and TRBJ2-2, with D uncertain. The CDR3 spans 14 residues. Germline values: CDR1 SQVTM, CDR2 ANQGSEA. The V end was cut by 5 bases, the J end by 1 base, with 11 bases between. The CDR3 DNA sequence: TGCAGCGTTTCCGGGCCGGTGAACACCGGGGAGCTGTTTTTT. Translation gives CSVSGPVNTGELFF.

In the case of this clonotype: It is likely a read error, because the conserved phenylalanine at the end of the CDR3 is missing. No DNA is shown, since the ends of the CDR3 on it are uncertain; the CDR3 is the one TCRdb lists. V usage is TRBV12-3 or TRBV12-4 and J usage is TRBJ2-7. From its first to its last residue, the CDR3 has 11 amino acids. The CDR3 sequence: CASSSSYEQHL.

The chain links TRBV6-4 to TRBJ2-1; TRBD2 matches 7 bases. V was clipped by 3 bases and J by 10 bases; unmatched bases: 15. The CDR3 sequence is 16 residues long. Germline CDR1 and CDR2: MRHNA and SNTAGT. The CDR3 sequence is CASSEVGTMGVNEQFF. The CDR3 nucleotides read TGTGCCAGCAGTGAAGTCGGGACTATGGGGGTCAACGAGCAGTTCTTC.

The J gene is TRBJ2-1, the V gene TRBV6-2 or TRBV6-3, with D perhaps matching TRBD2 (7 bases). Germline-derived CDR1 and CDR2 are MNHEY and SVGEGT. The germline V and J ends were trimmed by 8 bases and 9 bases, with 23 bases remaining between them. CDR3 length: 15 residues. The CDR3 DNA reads TGTGCCAGCTCTAGTGCGGTGACGGGGGGCTTTGAGCAGTTCTTC. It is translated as CASSSAVTGGFEQFF.

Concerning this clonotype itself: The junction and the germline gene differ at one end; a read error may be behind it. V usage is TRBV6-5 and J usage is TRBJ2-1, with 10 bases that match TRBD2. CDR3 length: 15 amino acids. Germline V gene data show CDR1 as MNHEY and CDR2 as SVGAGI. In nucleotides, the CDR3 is TGTGCCGGCAGATCCGGGACTAGCGAACAAAATGAGCAGTTCTTC. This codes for CAGRSGTSEQNEQFF.

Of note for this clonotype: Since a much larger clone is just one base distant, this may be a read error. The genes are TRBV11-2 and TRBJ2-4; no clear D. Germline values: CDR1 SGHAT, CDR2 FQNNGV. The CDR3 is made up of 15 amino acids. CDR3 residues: CASTTSAVAINIQYF. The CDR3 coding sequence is TGTGCCAGCACCACTTCGGCGGTAGCCATAAACATTCAGTACTTC.

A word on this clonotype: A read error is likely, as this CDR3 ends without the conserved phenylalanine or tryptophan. The CDR3 DNA reads as TGTGCCAGCATCTTAGATCCGTGGTCTAGCGGGAGAGGAGAAACCCAGTACTTA. Protein: CASILDPWSSGRGETQYL. The V and J genes are TRBV11-2 and TRBJ2-5; TRBD2 matches 10 bases. Germline V lookup: CDR1 SGHAT, CDR2 FQNNGV. The CDR3 is made up of 18 amino acids.

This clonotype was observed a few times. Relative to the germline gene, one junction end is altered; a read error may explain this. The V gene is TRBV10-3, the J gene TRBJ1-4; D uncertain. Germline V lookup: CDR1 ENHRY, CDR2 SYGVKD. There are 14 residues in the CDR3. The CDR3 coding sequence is TGTGCCATCAGTGTCGGGATCAATACTGAAAAACTTTTTTTT. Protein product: CAISVGINTEKLFF.

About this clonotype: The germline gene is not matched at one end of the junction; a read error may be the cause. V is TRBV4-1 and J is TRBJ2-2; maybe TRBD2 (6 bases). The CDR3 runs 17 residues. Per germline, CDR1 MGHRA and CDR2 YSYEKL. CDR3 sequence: CASSLRLEDVKTGELFF. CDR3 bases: TGTGCCAGCAGCCTCAGACTAGAAGATGTGAAAACCGGGGAGCTGTTTTTT.

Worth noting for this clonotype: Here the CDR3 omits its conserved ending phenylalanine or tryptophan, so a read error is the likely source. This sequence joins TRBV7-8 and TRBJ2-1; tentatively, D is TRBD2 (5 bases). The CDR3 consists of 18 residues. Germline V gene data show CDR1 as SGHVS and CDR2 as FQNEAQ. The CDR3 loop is CASSPLGGSAVSYDEQFI. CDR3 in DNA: TGTGCCAGCAGCCCGCTTGGAGGTTCAGCGGTCTCCTACGATGAGCAGTTCATC.

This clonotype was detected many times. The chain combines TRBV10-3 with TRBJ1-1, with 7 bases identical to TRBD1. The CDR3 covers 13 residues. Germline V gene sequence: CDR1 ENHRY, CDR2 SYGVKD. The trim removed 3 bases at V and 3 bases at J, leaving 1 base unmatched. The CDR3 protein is CAISDQGDTEAFF. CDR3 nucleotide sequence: TGTGCCATCAGTGACCAGGGGGACACTGAAGCTTTCTTT.

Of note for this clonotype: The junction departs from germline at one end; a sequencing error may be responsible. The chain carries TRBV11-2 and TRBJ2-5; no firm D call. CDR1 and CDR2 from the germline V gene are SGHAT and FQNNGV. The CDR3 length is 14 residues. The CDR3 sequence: CASNLDRGKDTQYF. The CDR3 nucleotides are TGTGCCAGCAACTTAGATCGTGGTAAAGACACCCAGTACTTC.

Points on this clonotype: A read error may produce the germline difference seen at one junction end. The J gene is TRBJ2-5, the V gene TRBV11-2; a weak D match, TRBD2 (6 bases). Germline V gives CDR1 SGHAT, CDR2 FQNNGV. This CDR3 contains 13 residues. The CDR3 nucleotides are TGTGCCAGCAGCTTGGCGGGAAATGAGACCCAGTGTTTC. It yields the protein CASSLAGNETQCF.

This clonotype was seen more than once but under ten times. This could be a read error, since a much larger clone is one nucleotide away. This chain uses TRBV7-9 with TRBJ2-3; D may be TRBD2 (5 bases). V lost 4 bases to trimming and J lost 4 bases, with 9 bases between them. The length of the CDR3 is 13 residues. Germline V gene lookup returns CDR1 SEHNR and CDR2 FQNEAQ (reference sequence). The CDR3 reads CASSSRRPDTQYF. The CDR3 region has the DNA TGTGCCAGCAGCTCCAGGAGGCCAGATACGCAGTATTTT.